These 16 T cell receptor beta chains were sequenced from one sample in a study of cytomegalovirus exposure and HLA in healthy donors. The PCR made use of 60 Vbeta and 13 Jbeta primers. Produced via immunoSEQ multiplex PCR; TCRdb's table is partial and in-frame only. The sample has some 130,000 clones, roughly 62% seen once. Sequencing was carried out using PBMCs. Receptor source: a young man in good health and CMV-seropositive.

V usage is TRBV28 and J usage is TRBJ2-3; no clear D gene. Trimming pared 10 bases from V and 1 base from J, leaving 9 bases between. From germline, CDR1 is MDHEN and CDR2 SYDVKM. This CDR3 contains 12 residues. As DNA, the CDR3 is TGTGCCATCACTAACGGCACAGATACGCAGTATTTT. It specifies CAITNGTDTQYF.

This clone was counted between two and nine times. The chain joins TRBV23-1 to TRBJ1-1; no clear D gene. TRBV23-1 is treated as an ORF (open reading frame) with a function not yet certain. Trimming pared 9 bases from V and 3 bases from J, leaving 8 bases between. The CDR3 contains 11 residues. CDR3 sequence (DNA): TGCGCCAGGTTACGGGACACTGAAGCTTTCTTT. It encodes CARLRDTEAFF.

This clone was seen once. This chain's CDR3 is CACKDYSGNTIYF. DNA of the CDR3: TGTGCCTGTAAAGACTACTCTGGAAACACCATATATTTT. The V and J genes are TRBV30 and TRBJ1-3, with D unclear. Trimming removed 6 bases at V and 0 bases at J, with 9 bases between. Per germline, CDR1 GTSNPN and CDR2 SVGIG (reference sequence). This CDR3 contains 13 residues.

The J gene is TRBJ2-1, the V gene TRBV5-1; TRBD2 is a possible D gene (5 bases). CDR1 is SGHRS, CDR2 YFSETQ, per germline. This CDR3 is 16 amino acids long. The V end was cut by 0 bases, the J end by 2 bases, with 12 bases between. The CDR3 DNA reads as TGCGCCAGCAGCTTGGGAGGGAACCCGGCCTACAATGAGCAGTTCTTC. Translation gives CASSLGGNPAYNEQFF.

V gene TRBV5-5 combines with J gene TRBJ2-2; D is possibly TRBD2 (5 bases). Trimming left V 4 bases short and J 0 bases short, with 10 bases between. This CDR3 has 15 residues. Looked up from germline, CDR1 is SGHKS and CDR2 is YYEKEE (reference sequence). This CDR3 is CASSPDGTNTGELFF. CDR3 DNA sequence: TGTGCCAGCAGCCCGGACGGGACGAACACCGGGGAGCTGTTTTTT.

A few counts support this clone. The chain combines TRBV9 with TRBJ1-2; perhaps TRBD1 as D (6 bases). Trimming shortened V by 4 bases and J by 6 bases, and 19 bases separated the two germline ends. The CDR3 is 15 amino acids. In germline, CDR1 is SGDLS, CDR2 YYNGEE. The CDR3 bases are TGTGCCAGCAGCCCCGACAGGCGGCATCCGGATGGCTACACCTTC. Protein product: CASSPDRRHPDGYTF.

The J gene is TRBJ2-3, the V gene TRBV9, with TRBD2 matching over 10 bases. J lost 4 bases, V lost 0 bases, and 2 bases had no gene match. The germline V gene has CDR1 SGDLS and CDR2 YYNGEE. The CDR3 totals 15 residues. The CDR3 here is CASSVASGSPDTQYF. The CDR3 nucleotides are TGTGCCAGCAGCGTAGCTAGCGGGAGTCCAGATACGCAGTATTTT. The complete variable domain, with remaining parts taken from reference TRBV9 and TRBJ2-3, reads DSGVTQTPKHLITATGQRVTLRCSPRSGDLSVYWYQQSLDQGLQFLIQYYNGEERAKGNILERFSAQQFPDLHSELNLSSLELGDSALYFCASSVASGSPDTQYFGPGTRLTVL.

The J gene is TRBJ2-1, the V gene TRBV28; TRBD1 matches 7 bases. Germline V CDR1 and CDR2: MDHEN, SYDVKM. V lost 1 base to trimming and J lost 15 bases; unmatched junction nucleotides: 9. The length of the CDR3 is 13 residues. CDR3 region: CASSLYTRGIAFF. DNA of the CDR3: TGTGCCAGCAGTTTATATACCAGGGGGATTGCGTTCTTC.

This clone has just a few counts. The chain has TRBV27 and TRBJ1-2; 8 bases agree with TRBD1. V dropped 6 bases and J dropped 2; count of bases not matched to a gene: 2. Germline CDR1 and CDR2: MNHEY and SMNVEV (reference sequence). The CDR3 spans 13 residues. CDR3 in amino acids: CASSRQGNYGYTF. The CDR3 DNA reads TGTGCCAGCAGCCGACAGGGGAACTATGGCTACACCTTC.

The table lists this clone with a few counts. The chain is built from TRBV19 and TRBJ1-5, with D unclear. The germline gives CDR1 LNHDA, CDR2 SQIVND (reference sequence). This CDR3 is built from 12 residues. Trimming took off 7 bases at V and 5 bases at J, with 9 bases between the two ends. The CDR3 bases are TGTGCCAGTAATTATCCAGATCAGCCCCAGCATTTT. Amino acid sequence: CASNYPDQPQHF.

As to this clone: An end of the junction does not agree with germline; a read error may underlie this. The CDR3 is CSSSLGTGLGTNEKLFF. CDR3 nucleotides: TGTTCCAGCAGCTTAGGGACAGGGTTGGGAACTAATGAAAAACTGTTTTTT. V gene TRBV7-9 combines with J gene TRBJ1-4; 9 bases line up with TRBD1. From germline, CDR1 is SEHNR and CDR2 FQNEAQ (reference sequence). This CDR3 spans 17 amino acids.

This CDR3 is CASSDLTGVNYEQYF. The CDR3, as DNA: TGTGCCAGCAGTGACTTGACAGGGGTAAACTACGAGCAGTACTTC. V usage is TRBV6-1 and J usage is TRBJ2-7, with TRBD1 matching 8 bases. Germline CDR1 is MNHNS and CDR2 is SASEGT. V lost 3 bases to trimming and J lost 3 bases; unmatched junction nucleotides: 7. The CDR3 runs to 15 residues.

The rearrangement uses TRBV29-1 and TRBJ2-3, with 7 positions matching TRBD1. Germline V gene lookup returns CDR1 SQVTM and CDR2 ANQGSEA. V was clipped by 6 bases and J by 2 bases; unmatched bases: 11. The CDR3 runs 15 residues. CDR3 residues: CSVAIGTAHTDTQYF. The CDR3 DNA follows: TGCAGCGTCGCCATCGGGACAGCTCACACAGATACGCAGTATTTT.

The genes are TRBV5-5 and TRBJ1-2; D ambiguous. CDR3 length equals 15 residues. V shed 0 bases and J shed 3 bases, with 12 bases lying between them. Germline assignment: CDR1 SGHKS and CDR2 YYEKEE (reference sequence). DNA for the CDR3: TGTGCCAGCAGCTTGGCCATAGGAGATTACTATGGCTACACCTTC. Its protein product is CASSLAIGDYYGYTF. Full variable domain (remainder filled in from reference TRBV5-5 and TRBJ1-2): DAGVTQSPTHLIKTRGQQVTLRCSPISGHKSVSWYQQVLGQGPQFIFQYYEKEERGRGNFPDRFSARQFPNYSSELNVNALLLGDSALYLCASSLAIGDYYGYTFGSGTRLTVV.

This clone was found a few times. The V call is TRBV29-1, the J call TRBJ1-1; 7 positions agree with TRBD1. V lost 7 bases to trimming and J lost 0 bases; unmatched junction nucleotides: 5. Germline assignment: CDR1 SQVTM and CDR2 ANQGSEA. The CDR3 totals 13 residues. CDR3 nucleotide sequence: TGCAGCGGGGTGACAGGGATGAACACTGAAGCTTTCTTT. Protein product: CSGVTGMNTEAFF.

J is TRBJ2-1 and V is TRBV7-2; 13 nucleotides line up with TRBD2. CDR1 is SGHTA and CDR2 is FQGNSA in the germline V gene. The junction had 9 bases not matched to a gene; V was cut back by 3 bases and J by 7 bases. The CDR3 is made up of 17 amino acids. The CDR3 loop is CASSLLPTGLAGNEQFF. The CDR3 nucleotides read TGTGCCAGCAGCTTGCTTCCCACGGGACTAGCGGGGAATGAGCAGTTCTTC.